This T cell receptor beta chain was captured by sequencing in a study of cytomegalovirus exposure and HLA in healthy donors. Study at large: Assignment to the Caucasian-associated ancestry cluster applied to 81% of the roughly 420 genotyped donors.

Primers for the PCR totalled 60 Vbeta and 13 Jbeta. The data were produced by immunoSEQ multiplex PCR, yet TCRdb's version contains in-frame clones alone and is incomplete. Of 100,000 to 150,000 clones listed, about four fifths are singletons. Donors showed nominal health when sampled, although they likely had unrecorded immune exposures. The CDR3 covers 13 residues. Germline V gene lookup returns CDR1 SGHAT and CDR2 FQDESV (reference sequence). Between the trimmed V and J ends, which lost 3 bases and 4 bases, there was a span of 6 bases. Of note for this clone: Its antigen is not known.

General study points: The productive fraction for most TCR beta V segments was about 87% or about 30% in an earlier analysis.

Sequences were obtained from PBMCs. The TCR was taken from a man aged 18-30 years in good health and CMV-seronegative. The chain links TRBV11-1 to TRBJ2-2; D is ambiguous. The CDR3 sequence: CASSFGGTGELFF. The CDR3 nucleotides read TGTGCCAGCAGCTTCGGCGGCACCGGGGAGCTGTTTTTT.